A selection of T cell receptor beta chains follows, all from one sample in a study of T cells expressing NK-cell markers. Each CDR3 protein gets one entry in TCRdb, which reprocessed the 5' RACE reads and gives no DNA. The table lists approximately 460,000 distinct CDR3 sequences, with 7.3% in the top ten. The sequenced sample consisted of blood T cells: a sorted CD56 or NKG2C T cell subset, CD4+ or CD8+ T cells, or bulk PBMC T cells (not recorded which). The receptor source for this set is a woman aged 18 to 75 in good health. CDR3s include the opening cysteine and the closing phenylalanine or tryptophan. The order of the fields is J gene, V gene, CDR3 protein.

J gene: TRBJ2-3
V gene: TRBV18
CDR3 protein: CASSPWSTDTQYF

J gene: TRBJ2-2
V gene: TRBV11-1
CDR3 protein: CASSLDGLAATGELFF

J gene: TRBJ2-1
V gene: TRBV18
CDR3 protein: CASSRETGSYNEQFF

J gene: TRBJ1-4
V gene: TRBV5-1
CDR3 protein: CASSLGSREKLFF

J gene: TRBJ2-1
V gene: TRBV12-3/TRBV12-4
CDR3 protein: CASSWLAGDNEQFF

J gene: TRBJ2-1
V gene: TRBV5-4
CDR3 protein: CASSPTGTRNNEQFF

J gene: TRBJ2-1
V gene: TRBV10-3
CDR3 protein: CASLGGLYNEQFF

J gene: TRBJ2-1
V gene: TRBV4-2
CDR3 protein: CASSHSTSGSANEQFF

J gene: TRBJ2-2
V gene: TRBV20-1
CDR3 protein: CSARDQGMGSGELFF

J gene: TRBJ2-7
V gene: TRBV4-2
CDR3 protein: CASSPSSSESVYEQYF

J gene: TRBJ2-6
V gene: TRBV12-3/TRBV12-4
CDR3 protein: CASSLGRGSSGANVLTF

J gene: TRBJ2-1
V gene: TRBV9
CDR3 protein: CASSSRMGGESNEQFF

J gene: TRBJ1-5
V gene: TRBV3-1
CDR3 protein: CASSQDLGAGNQPQHF

J gene: TRBJ2-1
V gene: TRBV12-3/TRBV12-4
CDR3 protein: CASTAWADLNEQFF

J gene: TRBJ2-1
V gene: TRBV4-1
CDR3 protein: CASRPPGQYNEQFF

J gene: TRBJ1-1
V gene: TRBV5-5
CDR3 protein: CASPWGWGTEAFF

J gene: TRBJ1-5
V gene: TRBV5-6
CDR3 protein: CASSFGTGNQPQHF

J gene: TRBJ2-1
V gene: TRBV6-1
CDR3 protein: CASSPQSGEPYNEQFF

J gene: TRBJ2-2
V gene: TRBV9
CDR3 protein: CASSTQTGQAANTGELFF

J gene: TRBJ2-7
V gene: TRBV4-1
CDR3 protein: CASSPGTSGGPYEQYF

J gene: TRBJ1-1
V gene: TRBV29-1
CDR3 protein: CSVSTGLEAFF

J gene: TRBJ1-1
V gene: TRBV5-5
CDR3 protein: CASSLGGVGNTEAFF

J gene: TRBJ2-1
V gene: TRBV5-1
CDR3 protein: CASSPIAGAGYNEQFF

J gene: TRBJ2-2
V gene: TRBV19
CDR3 protein: CASTRLAAGELFF

J gene: TRBJ2-1
V gene: TRBV3-1
CDR3 protein: CASSRRAAGGHNEQFF

J gene: TRBJ1-1
V gene: TRBV3-1
CDR3 protein: CATGGENTEAFF

J gene: TRBJ1-1
V gene: TRBV3-1
CDR3 protein: CASSQRPDRGTEAFF

J gene: TRBJ2-3
V gene: TRBV7-7
CDR3 protein: CASSQTPSGGNTDTQYF

J gene: TRBJ1-6
V gene: TRBV5-6
CDR3 protein: CASSFTPTTSYNSPLHF

J gene: TRBJ2-3
V gene: TRBV12-3/TRBV12-4
CDR3 protein: CASSRADTQYF

J gene: TRBJ1-1
V gene: TRBV12-3/TRBV12-4
CDR3 protein: CASSLGENTEAFF

J gene: TRBJ2-7
V gene: TRBV20-1
CDR3 protein: CSAPFRLAGAYEQYF

J gene: TRBJ1-6
V gene: TRBV7-9
CDR3 protein: CASSPAGTGVGPLHF

J gene: TRBJ1-3
V gene: TRBV4-2
CDR3 protein: CASSQDLGEPPRNTIYF

J gene: TRBJ1-6
V gene: TRBV5-5
CDR3 protein: CASSSTTGTYSPLHF

J gene: TRBJ2-2
V gene: TRBV3-1
CDR3 protein: CASSHHSGTSISGELFF

J gene: TRBJ2-5
V gene: TRBV20-1
CDR3 protein: CRPGLPQETQYF

J gene: TRBJ2-2
V gene: TRBV7-2
CDR3 protein: CASSLGLVGTGELFF

J gene: TRBJ2-7
V gene: TRBV11-2
CDR3 protein: CASSLALASYEQYF

J gene: TRBJ1-6
V gene: TRBV4-3
CDR3 protein: CASSQDSVGSPLHF

J gene: TRBJ1-1
V gene: TRBV20-1
CDR3 protein: CSAEGMGDMNTEAFF

J gene: TRBJ1-1
V gene: TRBV27
CDR3 protein: CASSSTTGAYTYTEAFF

J gene: TRBJ1-2
V gene: TRBV5-6
CDR3 protein: CASSFQQGWGYTF

J gene: TRBJ2-5
V gene: TRBV5-6
CDR3 protein: CASSAGQGQYYQETQYF

J gene: TRBJ1-1
V gene: TRBV18
CDR3 protein: CASSPAGPNTEAFF

J gene: TRBJ1-1
V gene: TRBV6-1
CDR3 protein: CASSPLSGGTEAFF

J gene: TRBJ2-3
V gene: TRBV28
CDR3 protein: CASSRVRGDTQYF

J gene: TRBJ1-2
V gene: TRBV9
CDR3 protein: CASGTGGAFNYGYTF

J gene: TRBJ2-1
V gene: TRBV5-1
CDR3 protein: CASSLAQSSYNEQFF

J gene: TRBJ2-3
V gene: TRBV7-2
CDR3 protein: CASSPSSAQPDTQYF

J gene: TRBJ2-5
V gene: TRBV14
CDR3 protein: CASSQPWTGQETQYF